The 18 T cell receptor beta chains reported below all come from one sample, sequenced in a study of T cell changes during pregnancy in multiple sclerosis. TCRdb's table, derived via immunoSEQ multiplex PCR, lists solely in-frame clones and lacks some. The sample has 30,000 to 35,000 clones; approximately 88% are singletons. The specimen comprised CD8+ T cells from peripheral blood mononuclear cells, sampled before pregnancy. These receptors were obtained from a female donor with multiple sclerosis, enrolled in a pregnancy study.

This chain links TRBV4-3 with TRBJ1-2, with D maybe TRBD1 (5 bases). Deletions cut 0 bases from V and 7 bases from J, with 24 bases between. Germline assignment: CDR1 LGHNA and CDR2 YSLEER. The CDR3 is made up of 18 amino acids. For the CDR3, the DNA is TGCGCCAGCAGCCAAGACACGTTTGCGGGGCGCAGCCTAGGTGGCTACACCTTC. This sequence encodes CASSQDTFAGRSLGGYTF.

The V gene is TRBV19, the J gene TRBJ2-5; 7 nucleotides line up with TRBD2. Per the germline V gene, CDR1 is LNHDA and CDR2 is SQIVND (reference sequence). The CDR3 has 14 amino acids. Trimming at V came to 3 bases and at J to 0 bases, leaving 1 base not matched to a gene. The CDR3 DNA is TGTGCCAGTAGTATCGGGGGGAACCAAGAGACCCAGTACTTC. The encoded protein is CASSIGGNQETQYF.

CDR3 sequence: CASSPNGQGATGELFF. Here the CDR3 DNA reads TGTGCCAGCAGCCCGAACGGACAGGGGGCCACCGGGGAGCTGTTTTTT. The J gene is TRBJ2-2, the V gene TRBV13, with TRBD1 matching 11 bases. This CDR3 is built from 16 residues. The ends lost 5 bases at V and 4 bases at J; junction bases unmatched: 6. Germline CDR1 is PRHDT and CDR2 is FYEKMQ (reference sequence). The full variable domain, rest sourced from reference TRBV13 and TRBJ2-2, is AAGVIQSPRHLIKEKRETATLKCYPIPRHDTVYWYQQGPGQDPQFLISFYEKMQSDKGSIPDRFSAQQFSDYHSELNMSSLELGDSALYFCASSPNGQGATGELFFGEGSRLTVL.

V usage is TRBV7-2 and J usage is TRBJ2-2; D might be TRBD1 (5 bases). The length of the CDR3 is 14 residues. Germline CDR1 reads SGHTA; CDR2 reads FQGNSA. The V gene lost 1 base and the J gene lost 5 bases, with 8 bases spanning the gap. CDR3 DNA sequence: TGTGCCAGCAGCTTAGGACAGAGGACCGGGGAGCTGTTTTTT. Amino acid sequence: CASSLGQRTGELFF.

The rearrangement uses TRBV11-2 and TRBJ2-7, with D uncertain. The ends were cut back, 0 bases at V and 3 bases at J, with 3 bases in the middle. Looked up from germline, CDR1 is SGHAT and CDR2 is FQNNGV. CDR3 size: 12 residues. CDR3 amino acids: CASSLDYYEQYF. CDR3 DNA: TGTGCCAGCAGCTTAGACTACTACGAGCAGTACTTC.

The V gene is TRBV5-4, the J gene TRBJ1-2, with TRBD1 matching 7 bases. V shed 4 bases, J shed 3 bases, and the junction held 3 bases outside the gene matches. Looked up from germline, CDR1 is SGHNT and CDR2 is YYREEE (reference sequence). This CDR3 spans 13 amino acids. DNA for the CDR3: TGTGCCAGCAGCGGGGACAGCGACTATGGCTACACCTTC. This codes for CASSGDSDYGYTF.

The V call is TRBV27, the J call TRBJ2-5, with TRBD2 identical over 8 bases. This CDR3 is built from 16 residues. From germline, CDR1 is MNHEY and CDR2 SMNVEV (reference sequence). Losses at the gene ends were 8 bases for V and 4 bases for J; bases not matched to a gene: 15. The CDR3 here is CASFPFPGGELETQYF. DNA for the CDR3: TGTGCCAGCTTCCCTTTCCCCGGGGGGGAACTAGAGACCCAGTACTTC.

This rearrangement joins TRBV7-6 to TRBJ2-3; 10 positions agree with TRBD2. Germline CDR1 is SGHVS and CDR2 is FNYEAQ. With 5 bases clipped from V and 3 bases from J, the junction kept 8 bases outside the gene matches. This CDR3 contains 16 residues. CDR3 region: CASSPLAGGRTDTQYF. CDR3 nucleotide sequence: TGTGCCAGCAGCCCATTAGCGGGGGGCCGGACAGATACGCAGTATTTT.

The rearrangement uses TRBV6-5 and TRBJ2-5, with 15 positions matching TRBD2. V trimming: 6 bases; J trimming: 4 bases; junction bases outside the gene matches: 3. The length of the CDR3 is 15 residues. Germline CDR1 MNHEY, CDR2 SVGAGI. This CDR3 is CASSGLAGGRETQYF. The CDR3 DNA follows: TGTGCCAGCAGCGGACTAGCGGGGGGGCGAGAGACCCAGTACTTC.

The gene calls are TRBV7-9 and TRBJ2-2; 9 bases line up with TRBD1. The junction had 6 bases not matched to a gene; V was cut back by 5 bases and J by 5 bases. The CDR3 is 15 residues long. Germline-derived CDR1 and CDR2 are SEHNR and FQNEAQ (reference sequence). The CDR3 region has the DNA TGTGCCAGCAGCCCCGGACAGGGGAGGACCGGGGAGCTGTTTTTT. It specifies CASSPGQGRTGELFF.

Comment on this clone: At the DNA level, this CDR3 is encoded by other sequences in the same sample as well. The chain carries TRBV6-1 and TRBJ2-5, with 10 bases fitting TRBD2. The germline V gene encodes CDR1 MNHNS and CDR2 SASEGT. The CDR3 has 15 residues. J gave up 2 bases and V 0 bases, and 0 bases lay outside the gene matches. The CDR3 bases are TGTGCCAGCAGTGAAGCTAGCGGGGGGCAAGAGACCCAGTACTTC. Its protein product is CASSEASGGQETQYF.

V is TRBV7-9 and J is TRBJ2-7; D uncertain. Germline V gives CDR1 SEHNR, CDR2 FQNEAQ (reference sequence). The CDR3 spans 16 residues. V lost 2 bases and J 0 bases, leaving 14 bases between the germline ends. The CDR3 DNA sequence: TGTGCCAGCAGCTTATTGGGCGCAGAGAGCTCCTACGAGCAGTACTTC. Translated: CASSLLGAESSYEQYF.

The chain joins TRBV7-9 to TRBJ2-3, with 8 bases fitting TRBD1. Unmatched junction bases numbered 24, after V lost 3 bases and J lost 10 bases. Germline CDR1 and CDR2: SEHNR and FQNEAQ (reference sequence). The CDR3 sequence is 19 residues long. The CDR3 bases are TGTGCCAGCAGCTTCGACCCCGGGACAGGCCTGCACAGATATCCTTCGCAGTATTTT. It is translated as CASSFDPGTGLHRYPSQYF. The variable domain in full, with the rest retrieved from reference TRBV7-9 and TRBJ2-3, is DTGVSQNPRHKITKRGQNVTFRCDPISEHNRLYWYRQTLGQGPEFLTYFQNEAQLEKSRLLSDRFSAERPKGSFSTLEIQRTEQGDSAMYLCASSFDPGTGLHRYPSQYFGPGTRLTVL.

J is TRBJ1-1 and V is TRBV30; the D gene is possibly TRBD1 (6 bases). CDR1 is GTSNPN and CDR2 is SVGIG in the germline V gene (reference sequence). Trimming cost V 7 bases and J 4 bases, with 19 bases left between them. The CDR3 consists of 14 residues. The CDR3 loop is CASKRGLGATEAFF. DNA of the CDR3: TGTGCCTCCAAGAGAGGGCTGGGGGCCACTGAAGCTTTCTTT.

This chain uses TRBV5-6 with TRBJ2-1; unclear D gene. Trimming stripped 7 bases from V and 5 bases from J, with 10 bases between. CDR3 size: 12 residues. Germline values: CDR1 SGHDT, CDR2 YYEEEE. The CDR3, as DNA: TGTGCCAGCCTAGGAGCCCACAATGAGCAGTTCTTC. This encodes CASLGAHNEQFF.

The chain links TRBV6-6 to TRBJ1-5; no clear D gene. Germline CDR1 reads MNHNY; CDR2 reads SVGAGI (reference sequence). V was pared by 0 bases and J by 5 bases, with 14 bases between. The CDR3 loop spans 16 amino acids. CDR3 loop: CASSYSRGGGDQPQHF. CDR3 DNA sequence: TGTGCCAGCAGTTACTCGCGGGGTGGTGGGGATCAGCCCCAGCATTTT.

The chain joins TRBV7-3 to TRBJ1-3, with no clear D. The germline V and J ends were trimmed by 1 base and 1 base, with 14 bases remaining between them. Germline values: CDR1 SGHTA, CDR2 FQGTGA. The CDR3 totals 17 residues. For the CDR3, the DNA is TGTGCCAGCAGCTTAAACCCGAACTCTATTTCTGGAAACACCATATATTTT. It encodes CASSLNPNSISGNTIYF.

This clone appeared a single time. In DNA, the CDR3 is TGTGCCAGCAGCCAACCGGGGGAGTCGACCCTAGGGGATTCACCCCTCCACTTT. It is translated as CASSQPGESTLGDSPLHF. The rearrangement links TRBV5-8 to TRBJ1-6; D is perhaps TRBD1 (5 bases). The V and J ends lost 4 bases and 8 bases respectively, with 25 bases between them. The germline gives CDR1 SGHTS, CDR2 YDEGEE. The CDR3 is 18 amino acids.